A single T cell receptor beta chain is shown here with its context. What it binds is not known. These data come from a study of shared clonotypes between healthy human individuals. Study-wide background: Donors were two women and a few men aged 18 to 49.

Terminally differentiated effector memory CD45RA+ cells were left out of the naive CD8 fraction, which was CD45RO-negative and positively selected for CCR7. Deep was the level used in running the assay. Authors' analysis steps: Quality scores were absent from the junction-only immunoSEQ sequences, so filtering differed. Clones were read by immunoSEQ multiplex PCR, and TCRdb kept only the in-frame ones, dropping some. V and J calls and clone size are given by that table; D and trimming were obtained from the DNA. This sample has about 550,000 clones, with around 95% found just once. Study-wide points: Only blood was sampled; tissue repertoires likely differ.

Sequencing was performed on naive CD8+ T cells sorted from blood. The TCR was taken from a woman aged 25 to 39 in good health.

CDR3 residues: CASTQVGNEQYF. In DNA form, the CDR3 reads TGCGCCAGCACACAGGTGGGGAACGAGCAGTACTTC. V is TRBV10-2 and J is TRBJ2-7; the D gene is possibly TRBD1 (5 bases). The V gene lost 7 bases and the J gene lost 5 bases, with 12 bases spanning the gap. Germline V gene data show CDR1 as WSHSY and CDR2 as SAAADI. The CDR3 is made up of 12 amino acids.